This note documents a single T cell receptor (beta chain) sequence. Its antigen is as yet unknown. Time point described: week 47, end of study. Each vaccine dose was 300 ug of mutant IDH1 20-mer peptide, with topical imiquimod. These data are taken from a study of a mutant IDH1 vaccine in newly diagnosed glioma. Study-level background: Either 4-6 weeks after radiotherapy alone or alongside temozolomide, vaccination was begun. Pretreatment consisted of radiotherapy, temozolomide, or both, with most receiving both.

Measured with immunoSEQ multiplex PCR; TCRdb has only the in-frame clones, and not every one. Of some 60,000 clones listed, 80% to 85% were seen once; the top ten hold 3.8%. General observations from the study: Pseudoprogression looked unconnected to shifts in top peripheral T cell clonotypes.

The CDR3 has 14 residues. V shed 5 bases, J shed 0 bases, and the junction held 3 bases outside the gene matches. The germline V gene encodes CDR1 KGHSH and CDR2 LQKENI. The V call is TRBV18, the J call TRBJ1-2; 7 positions match TRBD1. The TCR originated in a man aged 25-45 years with glioma. Sequences were derived from PBMCs, sampled from a glioma patient whose treatment included an IDH1 peptide vaccine. CDR3 DNA: TGTGCCAGCTCATCCGGGACAGCTAACTATGGCTACACCTTC. This sequence encodes CASSSGTANYGYTF.